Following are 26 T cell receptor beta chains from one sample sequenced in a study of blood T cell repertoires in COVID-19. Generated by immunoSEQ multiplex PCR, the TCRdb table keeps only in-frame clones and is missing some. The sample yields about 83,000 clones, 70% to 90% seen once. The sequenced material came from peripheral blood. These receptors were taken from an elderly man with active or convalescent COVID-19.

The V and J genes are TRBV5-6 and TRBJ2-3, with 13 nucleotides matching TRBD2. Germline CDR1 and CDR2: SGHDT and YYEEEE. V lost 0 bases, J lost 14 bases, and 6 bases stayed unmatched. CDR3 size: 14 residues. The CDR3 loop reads CASSLGTSGSRAYF. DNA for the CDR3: TGTGCCAGCAGCTTGGGGACTAGCGGGAGTAGAGCGTATTTT.

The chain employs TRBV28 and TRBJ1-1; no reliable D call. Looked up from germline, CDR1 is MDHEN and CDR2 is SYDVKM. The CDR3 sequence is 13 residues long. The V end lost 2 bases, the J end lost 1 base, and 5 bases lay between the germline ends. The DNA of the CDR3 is TGTGCCAGCAGTTTACCCGGGAACACTGAAGCTTTCTTT. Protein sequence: CASSLPGNTEAFF.

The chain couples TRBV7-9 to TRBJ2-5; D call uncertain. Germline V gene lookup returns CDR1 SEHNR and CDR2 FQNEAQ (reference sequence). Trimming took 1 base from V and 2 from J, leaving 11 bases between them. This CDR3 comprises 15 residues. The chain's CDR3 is CASSLVGEIQETQYF. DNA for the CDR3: TGTGCCAGCAGCTTAGTTGGTGAGATACAAGAGACCCAGTACTTC.

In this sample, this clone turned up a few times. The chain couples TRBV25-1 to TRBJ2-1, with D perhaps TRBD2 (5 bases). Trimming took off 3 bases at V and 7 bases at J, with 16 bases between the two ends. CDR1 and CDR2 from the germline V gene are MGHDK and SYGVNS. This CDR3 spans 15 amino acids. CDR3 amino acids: CASSDPSSQSNEQFF. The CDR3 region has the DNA TGTGCCAGCAGTGACCCTAGCTCACAGAGTAATGAGCAGTTCTTC.

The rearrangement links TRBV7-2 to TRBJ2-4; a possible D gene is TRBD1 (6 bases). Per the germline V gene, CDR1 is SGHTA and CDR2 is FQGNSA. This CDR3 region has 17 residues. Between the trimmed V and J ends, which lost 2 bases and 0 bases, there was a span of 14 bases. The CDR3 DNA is TGTGCCAGCAGCTTATTGGGACAAATAGTAGCCAAAAACATTCAGTACTTC. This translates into CASSLLGQIVAKNIQYF.

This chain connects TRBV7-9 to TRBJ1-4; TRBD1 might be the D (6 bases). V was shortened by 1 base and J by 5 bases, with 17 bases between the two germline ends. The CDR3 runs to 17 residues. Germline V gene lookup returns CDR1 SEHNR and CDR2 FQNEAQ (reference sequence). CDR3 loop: CASSLGDSGTLNEKLFF. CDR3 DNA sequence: TGTGCCAGCAGCTTAGGAGATTCGGGGACACTGAATGAAAAACTGTTTTTT.

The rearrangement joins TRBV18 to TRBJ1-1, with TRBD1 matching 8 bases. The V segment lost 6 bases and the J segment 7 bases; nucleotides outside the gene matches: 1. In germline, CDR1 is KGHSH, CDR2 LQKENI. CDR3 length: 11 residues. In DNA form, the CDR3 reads TGTGCCAGCTCCGGACAGGGTGAAGCTTTCTTT. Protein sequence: CASSGQGEAFF.

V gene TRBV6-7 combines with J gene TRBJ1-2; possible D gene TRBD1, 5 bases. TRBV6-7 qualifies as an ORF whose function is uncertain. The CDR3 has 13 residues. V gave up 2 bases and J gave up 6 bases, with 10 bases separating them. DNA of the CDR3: TGTGCCAGCAGTTACCGGACATACGATGGCTACACCTTC. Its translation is CASSYRTYDGYTF.

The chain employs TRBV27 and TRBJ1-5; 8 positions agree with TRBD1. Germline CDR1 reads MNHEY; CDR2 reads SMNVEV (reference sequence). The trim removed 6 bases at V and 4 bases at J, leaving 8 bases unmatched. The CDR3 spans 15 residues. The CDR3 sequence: CASRKQGAGNQPQHF. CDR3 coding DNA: TGTGCCAGCAGGAAGCAGGGGGCTGGGAATCAGCCCCAGCATTTT.

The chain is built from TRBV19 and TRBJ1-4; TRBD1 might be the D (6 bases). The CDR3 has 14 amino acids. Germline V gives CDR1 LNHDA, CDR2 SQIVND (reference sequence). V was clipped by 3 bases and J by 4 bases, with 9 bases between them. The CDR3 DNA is TGTGCCAGTAGTATGCGGGGGCTTAATGAAAAACTGTTTTTT. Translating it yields CASSMRGLNEKLFF.

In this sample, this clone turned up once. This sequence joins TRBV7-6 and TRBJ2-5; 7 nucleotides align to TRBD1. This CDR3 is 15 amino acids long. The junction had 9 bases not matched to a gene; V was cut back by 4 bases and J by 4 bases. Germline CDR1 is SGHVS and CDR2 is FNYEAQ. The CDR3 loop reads CASSSTSTGSETQYF. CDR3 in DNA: TGTGCCAGCAGCTCCACCTCGACAGGGTCAGAGACCCAGTACTTC.

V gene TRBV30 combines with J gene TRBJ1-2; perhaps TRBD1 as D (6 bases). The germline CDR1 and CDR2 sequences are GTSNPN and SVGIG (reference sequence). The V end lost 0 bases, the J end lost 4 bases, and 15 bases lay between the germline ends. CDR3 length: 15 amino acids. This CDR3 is CAWSVLSTGLYGYTF. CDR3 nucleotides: TGTGCCTGGAGTGTACTGTCAACAGGGCTCTATGGCTACACCTTC.

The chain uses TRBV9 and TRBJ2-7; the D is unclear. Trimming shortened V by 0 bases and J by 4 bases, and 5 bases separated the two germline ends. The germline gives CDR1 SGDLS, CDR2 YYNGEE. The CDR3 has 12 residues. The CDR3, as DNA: TGTGCCAGCAGCGTAGTGTTATACGAGCAGTACGTC. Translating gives CASSVVLYEQYV.

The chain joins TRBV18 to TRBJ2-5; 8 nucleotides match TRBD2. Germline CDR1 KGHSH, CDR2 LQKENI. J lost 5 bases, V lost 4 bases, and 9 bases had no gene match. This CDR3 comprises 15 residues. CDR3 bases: TGTGCCAGCTCACTCCCTAGTGAGCGGGGGGAGACCCAGTACTTC. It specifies CASSLPSERGETQYF.

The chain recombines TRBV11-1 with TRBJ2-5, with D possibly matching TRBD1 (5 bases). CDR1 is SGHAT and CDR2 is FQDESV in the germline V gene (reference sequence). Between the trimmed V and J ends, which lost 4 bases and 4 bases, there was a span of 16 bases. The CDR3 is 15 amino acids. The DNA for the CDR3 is TGTGCCAGCAGCTCTAGGGGAAATCCCCCAGAGACCCAGTACTTC. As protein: CASSSRGNPPETQYF.

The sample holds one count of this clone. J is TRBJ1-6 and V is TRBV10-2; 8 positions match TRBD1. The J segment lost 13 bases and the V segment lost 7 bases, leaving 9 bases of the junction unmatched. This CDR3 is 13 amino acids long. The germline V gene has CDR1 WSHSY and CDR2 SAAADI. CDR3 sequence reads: CASMTGARGPLHF. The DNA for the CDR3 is TGCGCCAGCATGACAGGGGCGCGTGGGCCCCTCCACTTT.

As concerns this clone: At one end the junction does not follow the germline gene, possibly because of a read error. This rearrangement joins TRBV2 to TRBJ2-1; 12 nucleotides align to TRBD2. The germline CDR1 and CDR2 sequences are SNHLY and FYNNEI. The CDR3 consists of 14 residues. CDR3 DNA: TGTGCCAGCAGGGCTAGCGGGAGGGCCAAATTCGGAGTCTTC. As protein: CASRASGRAKFGVF.

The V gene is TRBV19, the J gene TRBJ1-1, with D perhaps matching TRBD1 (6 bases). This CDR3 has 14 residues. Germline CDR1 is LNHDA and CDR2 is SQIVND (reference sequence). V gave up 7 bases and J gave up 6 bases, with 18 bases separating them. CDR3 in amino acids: CASIPARGAAEAFF. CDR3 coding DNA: TGTGCCAGTATTCCCGCCCGGGGGGCGGCTGAAGCTTTCTTT.

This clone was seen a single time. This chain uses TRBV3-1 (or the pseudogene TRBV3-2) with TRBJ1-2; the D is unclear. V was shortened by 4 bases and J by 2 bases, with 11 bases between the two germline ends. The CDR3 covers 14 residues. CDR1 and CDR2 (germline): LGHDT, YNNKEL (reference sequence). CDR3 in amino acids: CASSPTLGNYGYTF. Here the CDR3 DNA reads TGTGCCAGCAGCCCCACATTGGGCAACTATGGCTACACCTTC.

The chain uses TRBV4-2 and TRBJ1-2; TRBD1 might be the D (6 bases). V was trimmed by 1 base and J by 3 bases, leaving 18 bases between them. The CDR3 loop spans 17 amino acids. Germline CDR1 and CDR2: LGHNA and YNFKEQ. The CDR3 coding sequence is TGTGCCAGCAGCCAAGTCGGGGTGGGGAGGGGGGACTATGGCTACACCTTC. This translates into CASSQVGVGRGDYGYTF.

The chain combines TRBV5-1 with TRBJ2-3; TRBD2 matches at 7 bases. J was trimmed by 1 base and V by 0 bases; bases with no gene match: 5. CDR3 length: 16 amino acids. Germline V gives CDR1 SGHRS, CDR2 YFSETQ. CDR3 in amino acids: CASSLGFRGGTDTQYF. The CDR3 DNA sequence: TGCGCCAGCAGCTTGGGATTTCGGGGGGGCACAGATACGCAGTATTTT.

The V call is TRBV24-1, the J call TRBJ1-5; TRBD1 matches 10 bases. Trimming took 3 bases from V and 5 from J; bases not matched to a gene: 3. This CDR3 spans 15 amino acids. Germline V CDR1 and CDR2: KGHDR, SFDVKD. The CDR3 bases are TGTGCCACCAGTGATCCTGGACAGGGGGATCAGCCCCAGCATTTT. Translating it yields CATSDPGQGDQPQHF.

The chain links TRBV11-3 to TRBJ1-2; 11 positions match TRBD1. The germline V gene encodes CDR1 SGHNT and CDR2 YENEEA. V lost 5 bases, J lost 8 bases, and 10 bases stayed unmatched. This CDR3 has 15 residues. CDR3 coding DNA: TGTGCCAGCAGCACGAGGCCGGGACAGGGGGAAGGCTACACCTTC. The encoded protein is CASSTRPGQGEGYTF.

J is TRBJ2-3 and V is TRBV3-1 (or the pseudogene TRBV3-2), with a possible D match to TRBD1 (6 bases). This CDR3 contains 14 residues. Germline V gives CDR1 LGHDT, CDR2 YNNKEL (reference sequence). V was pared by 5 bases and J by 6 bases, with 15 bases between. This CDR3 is CASSSGVGMDTQYF. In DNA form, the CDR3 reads TGTGCCAGCAGCTCAGGGGTGGGGATGGATACGCAGTATTTT.

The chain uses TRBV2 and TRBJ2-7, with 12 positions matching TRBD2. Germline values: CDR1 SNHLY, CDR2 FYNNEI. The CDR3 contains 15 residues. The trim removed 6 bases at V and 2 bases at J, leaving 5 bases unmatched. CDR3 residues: CASRVGLAGPYEQYV. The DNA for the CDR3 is TGTGCCAGCAGGGTAGGACTAGCGGGACCCTACGAGCAGTACGTC.

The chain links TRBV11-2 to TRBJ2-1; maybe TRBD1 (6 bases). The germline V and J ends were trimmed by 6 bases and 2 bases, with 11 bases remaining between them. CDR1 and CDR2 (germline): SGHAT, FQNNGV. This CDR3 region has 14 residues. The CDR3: CASSYGGTYNEQFF. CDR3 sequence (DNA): TGTGCCAGCAGTTATGGGGGCACCTACAATGAGCAGTTCTTC. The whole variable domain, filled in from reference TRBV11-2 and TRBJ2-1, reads EAGVAQSPRYKIIEKRQSVAFWCNPISGHATLYWYQQILGQGPKLLIQFQNNGVVDDSQLPKDRFSAERLKGVDSTLKIQPAKLEDSAVYLCASSYGGTYNEQFFGPGTRLTVL.